Each of the 5 T cell receptor beta chains below was sequenced from the same sample in a study of T-cell memory formation after mild COVID-19. TCRdb processed the 5' RACE reads anew with MiXCR; each CDR3 protein has one entry. The repertoire consists of about 350,000 distinct CDR3 sequences, with under 25% occurring once and the leading ten covering around 23%. The specimen sequenced was PBMCs or a T cell subset sorted from them (not recorded which). These receptors came from a man aged 18 to 30 who had mild COVID-19 (a few samples of this study predate the infection). Cell type and time point are not known.

The gene calls are TRBV4-2 and TRBJ2-3; D might be TRBD2 (5 bases). Trimming pared 4 bases from V and 2 bases from J, leaving 19 bases between. The germline gives CDR1 LGHNA, CDR2 YNFKEQ. The CDR3 contains 17 residues. This CDR3 is CASSPGSGLHFTDTQYF. The CDR3 DNA is TGTGCCAGCAGCCCGGGGAGTGGGCTGCACTTCACAGATACGCAGTATTTT.

The rearrangement uses TRBV7-2 and TRBJ2-5, with TRBD2 matching 10 bases. The V gene's germline CDR1 is SGHTA and CDR2 FQGNSA. The CDR3 length is 19 residues. V lost 5 bases, J lost 4 bases, and 19 bases stayed unmatched. Written as DNA, the CDR3 is TGTGCCAGCAGCCCTTCCTCGGGGGCTAGCGGGGGCCCCCGAGAGACCCAGTACTTC. Protein product: CASSPSSGASGGPRETQYF.

This rearrangement joins TRBV9 to TRBJ2-7; 10 bases are shared with TRBD1. CDR1 and CDR2 from the germline V gene are SGDLS and YYNGEE. The V and J ends lost 2 bases and 6 bases, in that order; junction bases with no gene match: 2. The CDR3 has 13 residues. The CDR3 DNA reads as TGTGCCAGCAGCGTGGACAGGGGGAGCGAGCAGTACTTC. Amino acids: CASSVDRGSEQYF. The entire variable domain, with the rest obtained from reference TRBV9 and TRBJ2-7, is as follows: DSGVTQTPKHLITATGQRVTLRCSPRSGDLSVYWYQQSLDQGLQFLIQYYNGEERAKGNILERFSAQQFPDLHSELNLSSLELGDSALYFCASSVDRGSEQYFGPGTRLTVT.

The genes are TRBV7-3 and TRBJ1-1; D not certain. This CDR3 has 17 amino acids. The ends were cut back, 0 bases at V and 0 bases at J, with 14 bases in the middle. CDR1 is SGHTA, CDR2 FQGTGA, per germline. CDR3 DNA: TGTGCCAGCAGCTTAACGGCGATTAGGGTCGTGAACACTGAAGCTTTCTTT. Translating gives CASSLTAIRVVNTEAFF.

This chain uses TRBV15 with TRBJ1-5, with a weak D call TRBD1 (6 bases). This CDR3 contains 15 residues. CDR1 LNHNV and CDR2 YYDKDF come from the germline V gene (reference sequence). Trimming stripped 3 bases from V and 2 bases from J, with 11 bases between. The CDR3 nucleotides read TGTGCCACCAGCAGGGGCCCAGGGGGCAATCAGCCCCAGCATTTT. Its protein product is CATSRGPGGNQPQHF.